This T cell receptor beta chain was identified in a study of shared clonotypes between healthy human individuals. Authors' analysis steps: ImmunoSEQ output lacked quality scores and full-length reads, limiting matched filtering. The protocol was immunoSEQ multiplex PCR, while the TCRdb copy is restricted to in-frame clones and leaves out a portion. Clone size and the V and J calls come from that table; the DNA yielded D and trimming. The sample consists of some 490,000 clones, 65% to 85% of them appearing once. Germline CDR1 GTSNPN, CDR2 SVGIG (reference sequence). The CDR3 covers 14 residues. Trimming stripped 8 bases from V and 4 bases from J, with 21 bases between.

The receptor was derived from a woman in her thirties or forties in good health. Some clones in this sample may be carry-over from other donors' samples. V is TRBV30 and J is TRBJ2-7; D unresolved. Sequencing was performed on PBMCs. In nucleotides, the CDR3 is TGTGCCCGGAAATGGACCACTTTGACGTACGAGCAGTACTTC. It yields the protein CARKWTTLTYEQYF. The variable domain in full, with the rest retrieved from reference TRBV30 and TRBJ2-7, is SQTIHQWPATLVQPVGSPLSLECTVEGTSNPNLYWYRQAAGRGLQLLFYSVGIGQISSEVPQNLSASRPQDRQFILSSKKLLLSDSGFYLCARKWTTLTYEQYFGPGTRLTVT.